These 24 T cell receptor beta chains originate from one sample sequenced in a study of vaccination and CD4 T cells after COVID-19. The treatment denotes: roughly ten-day PBMC culture with coronavirus spike peptide pools or control peptides (ViraFEST assay). Samples of CD4+ T cells were obtained from the unexposed donor before the COVID-19 pandemic (2011-2018). Cultured CD4+ T-cell DNA underwent Oncomine TCR Beta short-read sequencing. TCRdb redid the calling of the PCR reads with MiXCR, one entry per CDR3 protein. Of about 10,000 distinct CDR3 sequences in the sample, over 30% were seen once. Antigens of these TCRs are unknown. Sequencing used CD4+ T cells from blood, cultured in vitro. The receptors were sampled from a human donor in good health.

This clonotype was detected only a few times. This chain links TRBV7-6 with TRBJ1-1; TRBD1 is a possible D gene (5 bases). V was shortened by 2 bases and J by 11 bases, with 15 bases between the two germline ends. The CDR3 contains 13 residues. Germline V CDR1 and CDR2: SGHVS, FNYEAQ. The CDR3 here is CASSLSSGTGAFF. CDR3 DNA: TGTGCCAGCAGCTTATCCTCAGGGACCGGGGCTTTCTTT.

The J gene is TRBJ2-7, the V gene TRBV20-1; 8 bases agree with TRBD2. The CDR3 length is 14 residues. Germline V gene data show CDR1 as DFQATT and CDR2 as SNEGSKA (reference sequence). The V and J ends lost 6 bases and 5 bases, in that order; junction bases with no gene match: 12. The CDR3 spells CSAQRAGGINEQYF. The CDR3 DNA reads as TGCAGTGCACAACGGGCGGGGGGCATCAACGAGCAGTACTTC.

This chain uses TRBV30 with TRBJ1-1, with D perhaps TRBD1 (5 bases). CDR1 GTSNPN and CDR2 SVGIG come from the germline V gene (reference sequence). Trimming took 3 bases from V and 11 from J, leaving 19 bases between them. The CDR3 loop spans 13 amino acids. CDR3 nucleotide sequence: TGTGCCTGGAGCCGTACAGGTTCCTTTGAGGCTTTCTTT. Encoded protein: CAWSRTGSFEAFF.

The rearrangement links TRBV5-4 to TRBJ1-2; 9 bases line up with TRBD1. The CDR3 has 15 residues. Germline loops: CDR1 SGHNT, CDR2 YYREEE (reference sequence). J lost 7 bases, V lost 4 bases, and 11 bases had no gene match. Written as DNA, the CDR3 is TGTGCCAGCAGCAACCCGACACAGGGGGCGCGTGGCTACACCTTC. Translated, it gives CASSNPTQGARGYTF.

This clonotype has only one observation. The chain is built from TRBV6-2 or TRBV6-3 and TRBJ1-3; no clear D. Per the germline V gene, CDR1 is MNHEY and CDR2 is SVGEGT. The CDR3 covers 13 residues. V lost 2 bases, J lost 2 bases, and 4 bases lay in between. This chain's CDR3 is CASSYAAGNTIYF. CDR3 coding DNA: TGTGCCAGCAGTTACGCCGCTGGAAACACCATATATTTT.

The chain couples TRBV24-1 to TRBJ1-2; D remains unclear. Trimming left V 4 bases short and J 2 bases short, with 7 bases between. The CDR3 covers 13 residues. CDR1 and CDR2 from the germline V gene are KGHDR and SFDVKD. The CDR3 here is CATSDPWNYGYTF. For the CDR3, the DNA is TGTGCCACCAGTGACCCATGGAACTATGGCTACACCTTC.

The chain combines TRBV19 with TRBJ1-1, with 7 nucleotides matching TRBD1. Per germline, CDR1 LNHDA and CDR2 SQIVND (reference sequence). V shed 4 bases, J shed 4 bases, and the junction held 6 bases outside the gene matches. This CDR3 spans 14 amino acids. CDR3 DNA sequence: TGTGCCAGTAGTAGACAGGGATTCCTCACTGAAGCTTTCTTT. This encodes CASSRQGFLTEAFF.

This chain joins TRBV7-2 and TRBJ2-3; TRBD2 aligns across 7 bases. Germline V gene data show CDR1 as SGHTA and CDR2 as FQGNSA. The CDR3 is 18 amino acids. Losses at the gene ends were 4 bases for V and 4 bases for J; bases not matched to a gene: 17. CDR3 coding DNA: TGTGCCAGCAGCTCGAATCCGGGACTATCTGTTTGGGCAGATACGCAGTATTTT. It translates to CASSSNPGLSVWADTQYF.

This clonotype was recorded only once. The chain carries TRBV20-1 and TRBJ2-7, with 10 bases fitting TRBD1. The V segment lost 5 bases and the J segment 4 bases; nucleotides outside the gene matches: 11. Germline CDR1 reads DFQATT; CDR2 reads SNEGSKA (reference sequence). The CDR3 is made up of 15 amino acids. The CDR3 here is CSAQRGDRGPYEQYF. The CDR3 DNA reads as TGCAGTGCTCAGAGAGGGGACAGGGGACCTTACGAGCAGTACTTC.

This clonotype has just a few counts. This chain links TRBV11-3 with TRBJ2-3; weak D call: TRBD1 (5 bases). V lost 2 bases and J 2 bases, leaving 8 bases between the germline ends. Looked up from germline, CDR1 is SGHNT and CDR2 is YENEEA. The CDR3 spans 14 residues. The CDR3 loop reads CASSLSGSTDTQYF. The CDR3, as DNA: TGTGCCAGCAGCTTATCAGGGTCCACAGATACGCAGTATTTT.

The chain employs TRBV20-1 and TRBJ1-1, with a possible D match to TRBD1 (6 bases). Between the trimmed V and J ends, which lost 0 bases and 4 bases, there was a span of 24 bases. CDR1 and CDR2 (germline): DFQATT, SNEGSKA (reference sequence). The length of the CDR3 is 18 residues. CDR3 loop: CSARDPKGGGSGSTEAFF. In nucleotides, the CDR3 is TGCAGTGCTAGAGACCCTAAAGGAGGGGGTTCGGGGTCCACTGAAGCTTTCTTT.

The V call is TRBV25-1, the J call TRBJ2-1, with 7 bases that match TRBD1. The V segment lost 10 bases and the J segment 4 bases; nucleotides outside the gene matches: 10. This CDR3 is built from 14 residues. CDR1 MGHDK and CDR2 SYGVNS come from the germline V gene. This CDR3 reads CATYGDRNYNEQFF. As DNA, the CDR3 is TGTGCCACCTATGGGGACAGAAATTACAATGAGCAGTTCTTC.

This clonotype occurred a few times. The chain couples TRBV28 to TRBJ1-4; 8 positions agree with TRBD1. With V trimmed by 3 bases and J by 6 bases, 3 bases remained unmatched. The CDR3 loop spans 14 amino acids. The V gene's germline CDR1 is MDHEN and CDR2 SYDVKM. The CDR3 DNA sequence: TGTGCCAGCAGTTTGACAGGGGAGTATGAAAAACTGTTTTTT. It yields the protein CASSLTGEYEKLFF.

This clonotype was detected a few times. This chain uses TRBV7-8 with TRBJ2-5; 12 bases are shared with TRBD2. With 1 base clipped from V and 2 bases from J, the junction kept 11 bases outside the gene matches. The CDR3 totals 19 residues. CDR1 is SGHVS, CDR2 FQNEAQ, per germline. CDR3 bases: TGTGCCAGCAGCTTAGTTATCCCTAGCGGGAGGGTCATTCAAGAGACCCAGTACTTC. Amino acid sequence: CASSLVIPSGRVIQETQYF.

This chain links TRBV14 with TRBJ1-5; 8 nucleotides agree with TRBD1. From germline, CDR1 is SGHDN and CDR2 FVKESK. The CDR3 runs 14 residues. V gave up 5 bases and J gave up 7 bases; unmatched junction bases: 7. CDR3 residues: CASSARGLGQPQHF. The CDR3 nucleotides read TGTGCCAGCAGCGCCAGGGGGCTTGGCCAGCCCCAGCATTTT.

Written as DNA, the CDR3 is TGTGCCAGCAGCTTAAAGCAAGCGGGGGCCTACGAGCAGTACTTC. It codes for CASSLKQAGAYEQYF. The chain carries TRBV7-9 and TRBJ2-7, with 8 bases matching TRBD2. Germline assignment: CDR1 SEHNR and CDR2 FQNEAQ (reference sequence). With V trimmed by 2 bases and J by 2 bases, 5 bases remained unmatched. This CDR3 has 15 residues.

The CDR3 region is CASSVAGTGNTEAFF. The DNA for the CDR3 is TGTGCCAGCAGTGTGGCCGGGACAGGCAACACTGAAGCTTTCTTT. V gene TRBV6-1 combines with J gene TRBJ1-1; 8 bases fit TRBD1. Trimming removed 4 bases from V and 2 bases from J; junction bases left unmatched: 6. Germline CDR1 MNHNS, CDR2 SASEGT. CDR3 length equals 15 residues.

This clonotype was seen a handful of times. The chain uses TRBV6-1 and TRBJ1-2; the D is unclear. Between the trimmed V and J ends, which lost 1 base and 0 bases, there was a span of 9 bases. Germline V lookup: CDR1 MNHNS, CDR2 SASEGT. This CDR3 contains 15 residues. For the CDR3, the DNA is TGTGCCAGCAGTGAAGTACTGAGGGCTAACTATGGCTACACCTTC. This codes for CASSEVLRANYGYTF.

Of note for this clonotype: An end of the junction differs from the germline gene, which may be a read error. The chain carries TRBV6-1 and TRBJ2-7, with 7 bases lining up with TRBD2. The CDR3 runs 15 residues. The V gene's germline CDR1 is MNHNS and CDR2 SASEGT. CDR3 in amino acids: CASREAGRPSYEQYF. The CDR3 DNA reads as TGTGCCAGCAGGGAAGCGGGACGACCATCTTACGAGCAGTACTTC.

The J gene is TRBJ1-5, the V gene TRBV18, with D tentatively TRBD1 (5 bases). This CDR3 region has 15 residues. The germline CDR1 and CDR2 sequences are KGHSH and LQKENI. Trimming pared 8 bases from V and 6 bases from J, leaving 20 bases between. The CDR3 DNA reads as TGTGCCAGCCCAACGCTAAGGGGAGAGGGTCAGCCCCAGCATTTT. Translating gives CASPTLRGEGQPQHF.

This clonotype came up a few times. The chain has TRBV7-8 and TRBJ1-5; D unresolved. V lost 1 base and J lost 1, with 11 bases in between. Germline-derived CDR1 and CDR2 are SGHVS and FQNEAQ. The CDR3 loop spans 16 amino acids. CDR3 in amino acids: CASSLVRTQSNQPQHF. Here the CDR3 DNA reads TGTGCCAGCAGCTTAGTTAGGACTCAAAGCAATCAGCCCCAGCATTTT.

The V call is TRBV7-9, the J call TRBJ2-5, with TRBD1 as a possible D gene (5 bases). V dropped 2 bases and J dropped 2 bases, with 12 bases sitting between them. The germline V gene encodes CDR1 SEHNR and CDR2 FQNEAQ (reference sequence). This CDR3 is built from 15 residues. This chain's CDR3 is CASSLTPPGQETQYF. The DNA of the CDR3 is TGTGCCAGCAGCTTAACGCCCCCAGGGCAAGAGACCCAGTACTTC.

The chain employs TRBV7-7 and TRBJ2-1; 10 bases match TRBD2. CDR1 is SSHAT, CDR2 FNYEAQ, per germline (reference sequence). This CDR3 spans 17 amino acids. The J segment lost 7 bases and the V segment lost 1 base, leaving 10 bases of the junction unmatched. CDR3 region: CASSLDRLAGARNEQFF. Written as DNA, the CDR3 is TGTGCCAGCAGCTTAGATAGGCTAGCGGGAGCTCGGAATGAGCAGTTCTTC.

V gene TRBV5-1 combines with J gene TRBJ1-1, with a weak D call TRBD1 (5 bases). The CDR3 extends over 14 amino acids. Trimming stripped 4 bases from V and 1 base from J, with 11 bases between. Germline V lookup: CDR1 SGHRS, CDR2 YFSETQ. The CDR3 region is CASSRGSGNTEAFF. The CDR3 nucleotides are TGCGCCAGCAGCCGGGGGTCAGGGAACACTGAAGCTTTCTTT.